The clone carrying this T cell receptor (beta chain) was counted at least ten times. Its antigen is not identified. The PBMCs used were ones drawn from 8 to 10 ml of fresh peripheral blood. This CDR3 has 15 amino acids. Germline V lookup: CDR1 SNHLY, CDR2 FYNNEI. The V end lost 2 bases, the J end lost 4 bases, and 15 bases lay between the germline ends. The data stem from a study of Graves' ophthalmopathy and Graves' hyperthyroidism. Findings and limits, study-wide: The majority of expanded thyroid clonotypes above 0.001 frequency also occurred in blood. A 13-signature model separated ophthalmopathy from stable hyperthyroidism, about 90% sensitivity, 65% to 82% specificity.

The authors amplified TCR beta CDR3 regions from RNA transcripts. An opening RT-PCR round employed HTBI primers and preceded a second-round multiplex PCR. TCRdb used MiXCR to reprocess the multiplex PCR reads, holding one entry per CDR3 protein. The sample has 200,000 to 250,000 distinct CDR3 sequences, around 30% seen once. The source of this sequence is a man aged 45-60 years with Graves' ophthalmopathy. This chain joins TRBV2 and TRBJ2-7; weak D call: TRBD1 (6 bases). The sample taken for sequencing was peripheral blood. The CDR3 loop is CASSESQGGGYEQYF. In nucleotides, the CDR3 is TGTGCCAGCAGTGAATCACAGGGTGGGGGATACGAGCAGTACTTC. Together with reference TRBV2 and TRBJ2-7, the CDR3 gives the full variable domain: EPEVTQTPSHQVTQMGQEVILRCVPISNHLYFYWYRQILGQKVEFLVSFYNNEISEKSEIFDDQFSVERPDGSNFTLKIRSTKLEDSAMYFCASSESQGGGYEQYFGPGTRLTVT.